The T cell receptor (beta chain) under discussion was sequenced for a study of blood T cell repertoires in COVID-19. For the study at large: Sites in the United States, Italy and Spain provided acute and convalescent COVID-19 samples.

Sequencing was performed with immunoSEQ multiplex PCR; in TCRdb, only in-frame clones are kept and a portion is missing. Among 140,000 or so clones listed, around 78% were seen once. CDR3 size: 14 residues. Material: peripheral blood. The TCR sequence derives from a woman aged 60 to 75 with acute or convalescent COVID-19. The rearrangement uses TRBV12-2 and TRBJ1-4; the table's D call TRBD1 went unverified against the DNA. TRBV12-2 is a pseudogene locus. The chain's CDR3 is CASRLIQNNEKLFF. Written as DNA, the CDR3 is TGTGCAAGTCGCTTAATCCAGAATAATGAAAAACTGTTTTTT.